The 10 T cell receptor beta chains below come from one sample, sequenced in a study of cytomegalovirus exposure and HLA in healthy donors. Vbeta (60) and Jbeta (13) primers were used in the PCR. Generated by immunoSEQ multiplex PCR, the TCRdb table keeps only in-frame clones and is missing some. Of about 120,000 clones in the sample, approximately 80% were seen once. The specimen sequenced was PBMCs. All receptors derive from a female donor in good health and CMV-seropositive.

This clone was detected only a few times. The V and J genes are TRBV14 and TRBJ1-1, with D perhaps matching TRBD1 (6 bases). This CDR3 is 15 amino acids long. The germline CDR1 and CDR2 sequences are SGHDN and FVKESK. The ends were cut back, 1 base at V and 4 bases at J, with 13 bases in the middle. CDR3 DNA: TGTGCCAGCAGCCAAGTTCCTACAGGGATCACTGAAGCTTTCTTT. Protein sequence: CASSQVPTGITEAFF.

Only a few counts were recorded for this clone. The V and J genes are TRBV4-1 and TRBJ1-4; 8 bases agree with TRBD1. The CDR3 spans 17 residues. V gave up 1 base and J gave up 5 bases; unmatched junction bases: 9. Germline-derived CDR1 and CDR2 are MGHRA and YSYEKL. CDR3 residues: CASSQGKDRVGNEKLFF. CDR3 in DNA: TGCGCCAGCAGCCAAGGGAAGGACAGGGTGGGAAATGAAAAACTGTTTTTT.

This chain connects TRBV7-9 to TRBJ2-1; 8 positions match TRBD2. The germline CDR1 and CDR2 sequences are SEHNR and FQNEAQ (reference sequence). Trimming cost V 5 bases and J 9 bases; bases outside gene matches: 15. The CDR3 runs 16 residues. The DNA for the CDR3 is TGTGCCAGCAGCCACCCCAGCGGGGGCCCTTCATCTGAGCAGTTCTTC. Protein: CASSHPSGGPSSEQFF. Full variable domain (outside the CDR3, taken from reference TRBV7-9 and TRBJ2-1): DTGVSQNPRHKITKRGQNVTFRCDPISEHNRLYWYRQTLGQGPEFLTYFQNEAQLEKSRLLSDRFSAERPKGSFSTLEIQRTEQGDSAMYLCASSHPSGGPSSEQFFGPGTRLTVL.

This clone was detected only a few times. The chain couples TRBV5-1 to TRBJ2-7, with D possibly being TRBD1 (6 bases). The CDR3 covers 14 residues. V lost 5 bases and J 0 bases, leaving 12 bases between the germline ends. The V gene's germline CDR1 is SGHRS and CDR2 YFSETQ. CDR3 region: CASSIPGVSYEQYF. The CDR3 nucleotides read TGCGCCAGCAGTATTCCAGGGGTCTCCTACGAGCAGTACTTC.

This chain connects TRBV6-1 to TRBJ2-7; 7 bases are shared with TRBD1. Trimming at V came to 11 bases and at J to 0 bases, leaving 10 bases not matched to a gene. The CDR3 runs 14 residues. Germline V CDR1 and CDR2: MNHNS, SASEGT. The CDR3 DNA is TGTGCCGTCTCCGGGACAGCGAGCTCCTACGAGCAGTACTTC. It yields the protein CAVSGTASSYEQYF.

This chain joins TRBV5-4 and TRBJ2-5, with a tentative D call TRBD1 (5 bases). V lost 4 bases and J lost 0, with 19 bases in between. Germline loops: CDR1 SGHNT, CDR2 YYREEE (reference sequence). This CDR3 spans 17 amino acids. This CDR3 reads CASSPVGERTDQETQYF. CDR3 DNA: TGTGCCAGCAGCCCGGTAGGGGAAAGAACAGACCAAGAGACCCAGTACTTC.

The J gene is TRBJ1-1, the V gene TRBV18, with 7 positions matching TRBD1. CDR3 size: 15 residues. The J segment lost 5 bases and the V segment lost 4 bases, leaving 10 bases of the junction unmatched. The germline CDR1 and CDR2 sequences are KGHSH and LQKENI. The CDR3 here is CASSLNSGTVTEAFF. CDR3 bases: TGTGCCAGCTCACTCAATTCGGGGACAGTAACTGAAGCTTTCTTT.

The J gene is TRBJ1-1, the V gene TRBV5-6; TRBD1 matches 9 bases. Trimming at V came to 2 bases and at J to 0 bases, leaving 14 bases not matched to a gene. Germline loops: CDR1 SGHDT, CDR2 YYEEEE. The CDR3 spans 19 residues. The CDR3 coding sequence is TGTGCCAGCAGCTTTACAGGGGGCGCGGGTTATCTGATGAACACTGAAGCTTTCTTT. Translating gives CASSFTGGAGYLMNTEAFF.

The chain uses TRBV5-4 and TRBJ1-6, with 7 nucleotides matching TRBD1. Trimming cost V 3 bases and J 11 bases; bases outside gene matches: 11. The CDR3 is 15 residues long. From germline, CDR1 is SGHNT and CDR2 YYREEE (reference sequence). As DNA, the CDR3 is TGTGCCAGCAGCTCGGCCGGGACAGTGTCAGCACCCCTCCACTTT. Its protein product is CASSSAGTVSAPLHF.

This clone occurred once. The rearrangement links TRBV5-1 to TRBJ2-7, with a possible D match to TRBD2 (5 bases). CDR1 is SGHRS, CDR2 YFSETQ, per germline. There are 12 residues in the CDR3. V lost 2 bases, J lost 4 bases, and 7 bases lay in between. This CDR3 is CASSFGGYEQYF. The CDR3 region has the DNA TGCGCCAGCAGCTTCGGAGGATACGAGCAGTACTTC.